This passage covers 28 T cell receptor beta chains from one sample sequenced in a study of cytomegalovirus exposure and HLA in healthy donors. Sequenced by immunoSEQ multiplex PCR; TCRdb stores in-frame clones only, minus some. This sample has more than 95,000 clones, with 85% to 95% found just once. Material: PBMCs. These receptors were collected from a woman under 30 in good health and CMV-seronegative.

The chain is built from TRBV30 and TRBJ1-1, with a weak D call TRBD1 (6 bases). Trimming took off 7 bases at V and 1 base at J, with 16 bases between the two ends. The CDR3 consists of 14 residues. CDR1 and CDR2 (germline): GTSNPN, SVGIG (reference sequence). CDR3: CAYPTGGGNTEAFF. DNA for the CDR3: TGTGCCTACCCAACGGGAGGGGGGAACACTGAAGCTTTCTTT.

The chain has TRBV25-1 and TRBJ2-1, with D possibly being TRBD1 (5 bases). Germline V CDR1 and CDR2: MGHDK, SYGVNS. The CDR3 length is 12 residues. Trimming cost V 5 bases and J 10 bases, with 12 bases left between them. CDR3 sequence reads: CASSQGVEEQFF. In DNA form, the CDR3 reads TGTGCCAGCAGTCAGGGCGTAGAGGAGCAGTTCTTC.

The chain employs TRBV7-9 and TRBJ1-2; D not certain. V shed 1 base and J shed 6 bases, with 12 bases lying between them. Per the germline V gene, CDR1 is SEHNR and CDR2 is FQNEAQ (reference sequence). The CDR3 runs to 14 residues. The CDR3 spells CASSLGSGKNGYTF. CDR3 bases: TGTGCCAGCAGCTTAGGGTCGGGGAAAAATGGCTACACCTTC.

For this clone: The junction does not match germline at one end; this may be a read error. V is TRBV5-1 and J is TRBJ2-1, with 8 bases aligning to TRBD2. The CDR3 length is 16 residues. CDR1 is SGHRS and CDR2 is YFSETQ in the germline V gene. CDR3 sequence (DNA): TGCGCCAGCAGCTTGCCCGGACTAGCCTCCTCCAATGAGCAGTTCTTC. Its protein is CASSLPGLASSNEQFF.

The chain recombines TRBV6-5 with TRBJ2-7, with D possibly being TRBD1 (5 bases). From germline, CDR1 is MNHEY and CDR2 SVGAGI. This CDR3 spans 14 amino acids. Trimming shortened V by 7 bases and J by 7 bases, and 20 bases separated the two germline ends. CDR3 region: CASNIGAGTGEQYF. The DNA for the CDR3 is TGTGCCAGCAACATAGGGGCAGGCACTGGGGAGCAGTACTTC.

J is TRBJ2-2 and V is TRBV6-4; TRBD2 matches at 9 bases. The CDR3 covers 15 residues. The germline V gene encodes CDR1 MRHNA and CDR2 SNTAGT. V was clipped by 0 bases and J by 4 bases; unmatched bases: 0. CDR3 amino acids: CASSDSSGGTGELFF. The CDR3 DNA reads as TGTGCCAGCAGTGACTCTAGCGGGGGCACCGGGGAGCTGTTTTTT.

For the CDR3, the DNA is TGTGCCAGCGGACAGGGCGATCAGCCCCAGCATTTT. Residues: CASGQGDQPQHF. J is TRBJ1-5 and V is TRBV28; 8 bases line up with TRBD1. This CDR3 comprises 12 residues. Trimming removed 8 bases from V and 5 bases from J; junction bases left unmatched: 2. Germline CDR1 reads MDHEN; CDR2 reads SYDVKM.

The chain uses TRBV19 and TRBJ2-1; the match to TRBD2 covers 8 bases. V was pared by 6 bases and J by 4 bases, with 2 bases of the junction left unmatched. CDR3 length: 13 amino acids. Germline V CDR1 and CDR2: LNHDA, SQIVND (reference sequence). CDR3 DNA sequence: TGTGCCAGTAGACTAGCGGCTTACAATGAGCAGTTCTTC. Its protein product is CASRLAAYNEQFF.

The chain employs TRBV30 and TRBJ2-3; the D is unclear. V was cut by 6 bases and J by 2 bases, with 15 bases left in between. Germline CDR1 GTSNPN, CDR2 SVGIG (reference sequence). The CDR3 contains 14 residues. The CDR3 region has the DNA TGTGCCTGTAACCGGGTAGAACACACAGATACGCAGTATTTT. It specifies CACNRVEHTDTQYF.

This chain links TRBV2 with TRBJ1-3; weak D call: TRBD1 (6 bases). Between the trimmed V and J ends, which lost 7 bases and 2 bases, there was a span of 12 bases. Germline CDR1 reads SNHLY; CDR2 reads FYNNEI. This CDR3 spans 14 amino acids. CDR3 protein: CASTLQGTGNTIYF. The CDR3 DNA is TGTGCCAGCACCTTACAGGGAACTGGAAACACCATATATTTT.

The CDR3 nucleotides read TGTGCCAGCAGCCTCGGGACTAGCGGGAGATCGGATACGCAGTATTTT. Protein product: CASSLGTSGRSDTQYF. The chain couples TRBV5-6 to TRBJ2-3; 14 bases match TRBD2. From germline, CDR1 is SGHDT and CDR2 YYEEEE. This CDR3 is built from 16 residues. V shed 4 bases and J 6 bases; nucleotides not matched to a gene: 7.

The V call is TRBV25-1, the J call TRBJ1-2; D is possibly TRBD1 (6 bases). The germline V and J ends were trimmed by 5 bases and 5 bases, with 15 bases remaining between them. Germline values: CDR1 MGHDK, CDR2 SYGVNS. The CDR3 covers 14 residues. CDR3 DNA: TGTGCCAGCAGTCCGGGGGGGGGCGCTTATGGCTACACCTTC. It specifies CASSPGGGAYGYTF.

The chain employs TRBV7-2 and TRBJ1-1; a weak D match, TRBD1 (5 bases). This CDR3 is built from 13 residues. Trimming pared 3 bases from V and 3 bases from J, leaving 8 bases between. Germline CDR1 is SGHTA and CDR2 is FQGNSA. The CDR3 region is CASSLSGDTEAFF. In DNA form, the CDR3 reads TGTGCCAGCAGCTTGTCGGGGGACACTGAAGCTTTCTTT.

The gene calls are TRBV6-1 and TRBJ1-3; a weak D match, TRBD1 (6 bases). The CDR3 is 14 residues long. V was shortened by 2 bases and J by 2 bases, with 7 bases between the two germline ends. CDR1 and CDR2 (germline): MNHNS, SASEGT. The CDR3, as DNA: TGTGCCAGCAGTGAACACAGGGCTGGAAACACCATATATTTT. Protein sequence: CASSEHRAGNTIYF.

This chain links TRBV5-1 with TRBJ2-1; TRBD2 matches at 14 bases. V lost 0 bases to trimming and J lost 3 bases; unmatched junction nucleotides: 5. Per germline, CDR1 SGHRS and CDR2 YFSETQ. The CDR3 has 18 amino acids. The CDR3 DNA follows: TGCGCCAGCAGCTTGGGGACTAGCGGGAGGATAGTCTACAATGAGCAGTTCTTC. It yields the protein CASSLGTSGRIVYNEQFF.

This chain uses TRBV7-2 with TRBJ2-6; 8 nucleotides line up with TRBD2. CDR1 and CDR2 from the germline V gene are SGHTA and FQGNSA. V trimming: 5 bases; J trimming: 0 bases; junction bases outside the gene matches: 12. CDR3 size: 19 residues. CDR3 DNA sequence: TGTGCCAGCAGCACAATGGGACTAGGCGATTCCTCTGGGGCCAACGTCCTGACTTTC. Its translation: CASSTMGLGDSSGANVLTF.

The CDR3 region is CASSQSGTYNEQFF. In nucleotides, the CDR3 is TGTGCCAGCAGCCAATCCGGGACTTACAATGAGCAGTTCTTC. The V call is TRBV5-4, the J call TRBJ2-1, with D perhaps TRBD2 (6 bases). Per the germline V gene, CDR1 is SGHNT and CDR2 is YYREEE (reference sequence). The V gene lost 4 bases and the J gene lost 4 bases, with 12 bases spanning the gap. This CDR3 contains 14 residues. The variable domain in full, completed from reference TRBV5-4 and TRBJ2-1, reads ETGVTQSPTHLIKTRGQQVTLRCSSQSGHNTVSWYQQALGQGPQFIFQYYREEENGRGNFPPRFSGLQFPNYSSELNVNALELDDSALYLCASSQSGTYNEQFFGPGTRLTVL.

The chain employs TRBV4-1 and TRBJ2-1; 10 bases fit TRBD1. Losses at the gene ends were 1 base for V and 16 bases for J; bases not matched to a gene: 10. Germline V gene sequence: CDR1 MGHRA, CDR2 YSYEKL. There are 14 residues in the CDR3. Written as DNA, the CDR3 is TGCGCCAGCAGCCAAGGACAGGGGGCAAATGTTTATTTCTTC. Protein product: CASSQGQGANVYFF.

The chain combines TRBV5-1 with TRBJ2-5; TRBD2 aligns across 9 bases. J gave up 4 bases and V 0 bases, and 4 bases lay outside the gene matches. This CDR3 has 15 residues. CDR1 and CDR2 (germline): SGHRS, YFSETQ. The CDR3 is CASSLGAGGLETQYF. CDR3 sequence (DNA): TGCGCCAGCAGCTTGGGAGCGGGGGGCTTAGAGACCCAGTACTTC.

The chain is built from TRBV19 and TRBJ1-2; 9 positions agree with TRBD1. The germline CDR1 and CDR2 sequences are LNHDA and SQIVND (reference sequence). V was pared by 4 bases and J by 7 bases, with 7 bases of the junction left unmatched. The CDR3 consists of 14 residues. The CDR3 protein is CASSTTQGARGYTF. The CDR3 DNA reads as TGTGCCAGTAGTACGACACAGGGGGCGCGTGGCTACACCTTC.

This clone was recorded only once. The V call is TRBV10-3, the J call TRBJ1-2; 7 bases align to TRBD1. Per the germline V gene, CDR1 is ENHRY and CDR2 is SYGVKD. V was pared by 7 bases and J by 3 bases, with 5 bases of the junction left unmatched. This CDR3 is built from 13 residues. The CDR3 sequence: CAINPTGDYGYTF. Here the CDR3 DNA reads TGTGCCATCAACCCTACAGGGGACTATGGCTACACCTTC.

CDR3 in amino acids: CASSWGPYEQYF. CDR3 nucleotide sequence: TGTGCCAGCAGCTGGGGGCCATACGAGCAGTACTTC. The chain links TRBV11-2 to TRBJ2-7; D is possibly TRBD1 (6 bases). CDR1 SGHAT and CDR2 FQNNGV come from the germline V gene. V lost 4 bases to trimming and J lost 4 bases, with 8 bases between them. The CDR3 contains 12 residues.

This clone appeared a single time. One end of the junction is discordant with germline, which a read error may explain. CDR3 sequence: CSPGAGFF. CDR3 in DNA: TGCAGTCCGGGAGCGGGGTTCTTC. The chain joins TRBV20-1 to TRBJ1-2, with D hard to call. CDR1 is DFQATT and CDR2 is SNEGSKA in the germline V gene (reference sequence). The CDR3 has 8 residues.

The V gene is TRBV19, the J gene TRBJ1-5, with 8 bases aligning to TRBD1. V dropped 4 bases and J dropped 4; count of bases not matched to a gene: 3. The length of the CDR3 is 14 residues. Germline CDR1 reads LNHDA; CDR2 reads SQIVND (reference sequence). CDR3 region: CASSTDRGNQPQHF. CDR3 nucleotides: TGTGCCAGTAGTACAGACAGGGGAAATCAGCCCCAGCATTTT.

In DNA, the CDR3 is TGTGCCAGCAGCTTCCCGGGACTAAACTATGGCTACACCTTC. Protein product: CASSFPGLNYGYTF. The chain carries TRBV7-9 and TRBJ1-2; D perhaps matches TRBD1 (5 bases). V lost 3 bases and J 2 bases, leaving 10 bases between the germline ends. Germline V gene sequence: CDR1 SEHNR, CDR2 FQNEAQ (reference sequence). CDR3 length equals 14 residues. Full variable domain (rest looked up from reference TRBV7-9 and TRBJ1-2): DTGVSQNPRHKITKRGQNVTFRCDPISEHNRLYWYRQTLGQGPEFLTYFQNEAQLEKSRLLSDRFSAERPKGSFSTLEIQRTEQGDSAMYLCASSFPGLNYGYTFGSGTRLTVV.

This chain links TRBV29-1 with TRBJ1-2; possible D gene TRBD1, 6 bases. There are 14 residues in the CDR3. The V and J ends lost 8 bases and 4 bases respectively, with 20 bases between them. Germline loops: CDR1 SQVTM, CDR2 ANQGSEA. The CDR3 reads CSTYNRATGYGYTF. CDR3 nucleotides: TGCAGCACCTATAACAGGGCAACCGGCTATGGCTACACCTTC.

The chain uses TRBV4-1 and TRBJ1-6; weak D call: TRBD1 (6 bases). CDR1 MGHRA and CDR2 YSYEKL come from the germline V gene. CDR3 length equals 17 residues. V lost 0 bases to trimming and J lost 3 bases, with 12 bases between them. The CDR3: CASSQDFGTFYNSPLHF. The CDR3 DNA is TGCGCCAGCAGCCAAGATTTCGGGACATTCTATAATTCACCCCTCCACTTT.

This clone occurred once. V gene TRBV19 combines with J gene TRBJ1-2; perhaps TRBD1 as D (5 bases). Germline V gene data show CDR1 as LNHDA and CDR2 as SQIVND (reference sequence). There are 19 residues in the CDR3. V was shortened by 1 base and J by 6 bases, with 27 bases between the two germline ends. The CDR3 nucleotides are TGTGCCAGTAGTATAGTTCGGGCGGCAAGCCCTCGGGGGACTCATGGCTACACCTTC. This gives the protein CASSIVRAASPRGTHGYTF.